This T cell receptor beta chain appears in the sequencing data of a study of cytomegalovirus exposure and HLA in healthy donors. Germline V gene sequence: CDR1 SNHLY, CDR2 FYNNEI. The length of the CDR3 is 14 residues. V lost 6 bases and J lost 10, with 16 bases in between. As concerns this clone: Its cognate antigen is unknown.

Use of 60 Vbeta and 13 Jbeta primers characterized the PCR. Assay used: immunoSEQ multiplex PCR; TCRdb lists only in-frame clones, some missing. Of 100,000 to 150,000 clones in the sample, over 60% are singletons; the top ten hold around 1.3%. Study results and caveats: Researchers catalogued approximately 160 TCR beta chains as cytomegalovirus-associated. A few V segments could not be told apart, such as TRBV6-2 and TRBV6-3, and were left out. TCR beta sequences reportedly predicted most subjects' HLA-A and HLA-B alleles accurately. For most TCR beta V segments, an earlier analysis put the productive rate at about 87% or about 30% of the time.

The sample comprised PBMCs. This clonotype was sampled from a female donor in good health and CMV-seronegative. The V call is TRBV2, the J call TRBJ1-6; D not certain. CDR3 sequence: CASSLGWERSPLHF. The CDR3, as DNA: TGTGCCAGCAGCCTCGGCTGGGAGCGGTCACCCCTCCACTTT. Looking up the rest from reference TRBV2 and TRBJ1-6 gives the full variable domain: EPEVTQTPSHQVTQMGQEVILRCVPISNHLYFYWYRQILGQKVEFLVSFYNNEISEKSEIFDDQFSVERPDGSNFTLKIRSTKLEDSAMYFCASSLGWERSPLHFGNGTRLTVT.